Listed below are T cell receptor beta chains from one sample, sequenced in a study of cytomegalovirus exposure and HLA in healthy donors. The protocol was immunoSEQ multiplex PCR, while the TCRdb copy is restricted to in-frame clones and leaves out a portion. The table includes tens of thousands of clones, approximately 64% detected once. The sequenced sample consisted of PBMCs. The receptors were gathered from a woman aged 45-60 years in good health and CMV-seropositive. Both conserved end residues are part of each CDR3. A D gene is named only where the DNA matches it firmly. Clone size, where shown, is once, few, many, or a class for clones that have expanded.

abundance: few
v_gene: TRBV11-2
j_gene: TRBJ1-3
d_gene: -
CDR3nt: TGTGCCAGCAGCGGGTTCGGGGCTGGAAACACCATATATTTT
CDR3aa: CASSGFGAGNTIYF

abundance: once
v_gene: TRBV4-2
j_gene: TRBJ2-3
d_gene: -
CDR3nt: TGTGCCAGCAGCCAAGATACTTCCACAGATACGCAGTATTTT
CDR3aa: CASSQDTSTDTQYF

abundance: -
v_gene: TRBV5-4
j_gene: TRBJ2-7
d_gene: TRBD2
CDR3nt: TGTGCCAGCAGCTTGGGCGGGGGGTTTAACGAGCAGTACTTC
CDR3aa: CASSLGGGFNEQYF

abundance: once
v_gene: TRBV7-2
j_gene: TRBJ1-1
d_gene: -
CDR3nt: TGTGCCAGCAGCGCCCACTTGAACACTGAAGCTTTCTTT
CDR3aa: CASSAHLNTEAFF

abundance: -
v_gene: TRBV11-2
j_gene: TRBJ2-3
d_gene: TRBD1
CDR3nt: TGTGCCAGCAGCGGGACAGTCACAGATACGCAGTATTTT
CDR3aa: CASSGTVTDTQYF

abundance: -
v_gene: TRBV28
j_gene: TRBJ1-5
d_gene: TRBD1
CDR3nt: TGTGCCAGTCGTACAGGGGGCGCTCAGCCCCAGCATTTT
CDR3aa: CASRTGGAQPQHF

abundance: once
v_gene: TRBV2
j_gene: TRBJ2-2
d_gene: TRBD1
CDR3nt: TGTGCCAGCGGGACAGAGAACACCGGGGAGCTGTTTTTT
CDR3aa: CASGTENTGELFF

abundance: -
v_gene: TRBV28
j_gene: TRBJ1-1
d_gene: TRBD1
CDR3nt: TGTGCCAGCAGTTTATCCGGGACAGACACTGAAGCTTTCTTT
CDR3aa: CASSLSGTDTEAFF

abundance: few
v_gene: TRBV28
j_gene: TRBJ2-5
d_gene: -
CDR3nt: TGTGCCAGCAGTCCGGGACTCCAAGAGACCCAGTACTTC
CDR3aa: CASSPGLQETQYF

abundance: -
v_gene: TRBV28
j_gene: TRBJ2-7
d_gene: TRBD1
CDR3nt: TGTGCCAGCAGTAGAAACAGGGGTCTCTACGAGCAGTACTTC
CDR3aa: CASSRNRGLYEQYF

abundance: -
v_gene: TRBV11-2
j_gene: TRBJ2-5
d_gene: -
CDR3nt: TGTGCCAGCAGTACAGGGAATCGGGAGACCCAGTACTTC
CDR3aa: CASSTGNRETQYF

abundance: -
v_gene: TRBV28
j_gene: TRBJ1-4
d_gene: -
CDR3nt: TGTGCCAGCAGTTCCCGGGGAGCAACTAATGAAAAACTGTTTTTT
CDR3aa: CASSSRGATNEKLFF

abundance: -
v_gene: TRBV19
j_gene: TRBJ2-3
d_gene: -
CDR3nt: TGTGCCAGTAGTATACAAGGCAGGGGAGCCGATACGCAGTATTTT
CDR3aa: CASSIQGRGADTQYF

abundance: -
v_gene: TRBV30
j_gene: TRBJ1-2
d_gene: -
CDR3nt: TGTGCCTGGAGTCAACAGTCCGGCTACACCTTC
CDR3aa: CAWSQQSGYTF

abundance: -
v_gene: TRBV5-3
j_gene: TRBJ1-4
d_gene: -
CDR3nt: TGTGCCAGAAGCTCGAAACAGGGTGGTACTAATGAAAAACTGTTTTTT
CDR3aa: CARSSKQGGTNEKLFF

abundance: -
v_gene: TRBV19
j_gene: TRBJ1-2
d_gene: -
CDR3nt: TGTGCCAGTAGTTTCTCGGAGGGCTATGGCTACACCTTC
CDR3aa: CASSFSEGYGYTF

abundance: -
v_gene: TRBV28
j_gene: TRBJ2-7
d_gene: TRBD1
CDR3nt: TGTGCCAGCAGTTTTGGGGACAGCAGACGTAAAGAGCAGTACTTC
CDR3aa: CASSFGDSRRKEQYF

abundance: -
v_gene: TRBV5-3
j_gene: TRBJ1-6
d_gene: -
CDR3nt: TGTGCCAGAAGCTCGGACAGTTCCAAGGTCCTAAGTAATTCACCCCTCCACTTT
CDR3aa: CARSSDSSKVLSNSPLHF

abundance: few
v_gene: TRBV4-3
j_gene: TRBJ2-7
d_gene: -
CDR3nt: TGCGCCAGCAGCCAAGGAGGGGGCTACGAGCAGTACTTC
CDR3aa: CASSQGGGYEQYF

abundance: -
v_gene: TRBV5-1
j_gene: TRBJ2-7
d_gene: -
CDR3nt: TGCGCCAGCAGCGAAACCTCCGGGACATATCAGTACTTC
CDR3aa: CASSETSGTYQYF

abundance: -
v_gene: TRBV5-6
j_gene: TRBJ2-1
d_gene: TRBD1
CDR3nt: TGTGCCAGCAGCGCAACAGGGGACAATGAGCAGTTCTTC
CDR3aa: CASSATGDNEQFF

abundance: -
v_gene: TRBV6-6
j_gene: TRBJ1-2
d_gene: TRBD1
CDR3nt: TGTGCCAGCAGCCCCGGGACAGGGGGCTTGGGCTACACCTTC
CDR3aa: CASSPGTGGLGYTF

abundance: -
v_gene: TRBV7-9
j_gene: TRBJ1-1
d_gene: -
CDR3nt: TGTGCCAGCAGCTTAGGGGCAGTGAACACTGAAGCTTTCTTT
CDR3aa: CASSLGAVNTEAFF

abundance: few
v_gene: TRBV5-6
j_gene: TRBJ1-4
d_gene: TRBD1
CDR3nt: TGTGCCAGCAGCTTAGTGGGGACAGCTGCTAATGAAAAACTGTTTTTT
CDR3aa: CASSLVGTAANEKLFF

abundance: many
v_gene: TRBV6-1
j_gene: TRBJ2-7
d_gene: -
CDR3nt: TGTGCCAGCAGTGAGCCTCCCGGCCAGGGTGAGAACGAGCAGTACTTC
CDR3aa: CASSEPPGQGENEQYF

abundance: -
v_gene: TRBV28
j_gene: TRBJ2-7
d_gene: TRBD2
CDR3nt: TGTGCCAGCAGTCACCCCACGGGACTACCTTCCTACGAGCAGTACTTC
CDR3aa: CASSHPTGLPSYEQYF

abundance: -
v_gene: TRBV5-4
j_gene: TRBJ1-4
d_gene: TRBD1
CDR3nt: TGTGCCAGCAGCTTGGACGCCAGGGGGAATGAAAAACTGTTTTTT
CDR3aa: CASSLDARGNEKLFF

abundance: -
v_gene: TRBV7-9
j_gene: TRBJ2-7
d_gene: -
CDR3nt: TGTGCCAGCAGCTTTACTAGCCAGGGCGAGCAGTACTTC
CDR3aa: CASSFTSQGEQYF

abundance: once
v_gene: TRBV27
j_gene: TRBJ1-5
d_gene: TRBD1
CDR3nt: TGTGCCAGCAGTGTGACCGGGACAGGGGGTCAGCCCCAGCATTTT
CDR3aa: CASSVTGTGGQPQHF

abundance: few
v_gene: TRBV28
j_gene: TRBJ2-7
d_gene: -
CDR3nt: TGTGCCAGCAGGGTAGGGAGCTCCTACGAGCAGTACTTC
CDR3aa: CASRVGSSYEQYF

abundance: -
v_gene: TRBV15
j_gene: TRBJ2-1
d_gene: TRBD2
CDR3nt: TGTGCCACCAGCAGAGGGGGGGGACTATACAATGAGCAGTTCTTC
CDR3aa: CATSRGGGLYNEQFF

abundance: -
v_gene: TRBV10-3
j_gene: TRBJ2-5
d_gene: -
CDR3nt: TGTGCCATCAGTGATTCGGAGCAAGAGACCCAGTACTTC
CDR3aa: CAISDSEQETQYF

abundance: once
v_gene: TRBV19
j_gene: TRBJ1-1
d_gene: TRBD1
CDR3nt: TGTGCCAGTAGAAGACAGGGAAGCACTGAAGCTTTCTTT
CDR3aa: CASRRQGSTEAFF

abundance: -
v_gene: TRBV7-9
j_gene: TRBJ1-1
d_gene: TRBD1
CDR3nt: TGTGCCAGCAGCAACCGGGACAGGGGGATCCCTGAAGCTTTCTTT
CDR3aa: CASSNRDRGIPEAFF

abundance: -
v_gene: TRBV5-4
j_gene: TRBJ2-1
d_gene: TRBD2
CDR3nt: TGTGCCAGCAGCTTGCCTAGCGGGCTCGAGAACAATGAGCAGTTCTTC
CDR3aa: CASSLPSGLENNEQFF

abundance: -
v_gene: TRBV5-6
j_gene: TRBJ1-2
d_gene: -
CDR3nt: TGTGCCAGCAGCTTGGCCCCCGGACAGAGGACTAACTATGGCTACACCTTC
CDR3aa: CASSLAPGQRTNYGYTF

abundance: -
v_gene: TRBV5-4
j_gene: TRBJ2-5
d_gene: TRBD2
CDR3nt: TGTGCCAGCAGCTTGGGACTAGCGGGGGTACGCAAAGAGACCCAGTACTTC
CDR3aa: CASSLGLAGVRKETQYF

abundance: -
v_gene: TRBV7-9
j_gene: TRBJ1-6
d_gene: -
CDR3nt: TGTGCCAGCAGCTTAGGTCTTAATTCACCCCTCCACTTT
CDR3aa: CASSLGLNSPLHF